The present entry profiles one TCR beta chain with its context. TCR beta CDR3 amplification used multiplex PCR with 32 V and 13 J primers. MiXCR, applied by TCRdb to the multiplex PCR reads, yields one record per CDR3 protein. In the table there are fewer than 13,000 distinct CDR3 sequences, 25% to 30% of which are singletons. The germline V and J ends were trimmed by 4 bases and 5 bases, with 14 bases remaining between them. The CDR3 covers 14 residues. Per germline, CDR1 GTSNPN and CDR2 SVGIG (reference sequence). Template came from bulk tumor genomic DNA, at 600 ng per sample. During surgery, each primary tumor gave multiple biopsies spaced as far apart as possible. Untreated, newly diagnosed non-small cell lung cancer patients underwent curative surgery. These data come from a study of immune heterogeneity within non-small cell lung tumors.

This chain joins TRBV30 and TRBJ1-4; D possibly corresponds to TRBD1 (5 bases). Input material: lung tumor tissue. This sequence was found in a man between 45 and 60 years old with non-small cell lung cancer. The CDR3 DNA sequence: TGTGCCTGGACGGCCGGGACGGCAAATGAAAAACTGTTTTTT. This codes for CAWTAGTANEKLFF.